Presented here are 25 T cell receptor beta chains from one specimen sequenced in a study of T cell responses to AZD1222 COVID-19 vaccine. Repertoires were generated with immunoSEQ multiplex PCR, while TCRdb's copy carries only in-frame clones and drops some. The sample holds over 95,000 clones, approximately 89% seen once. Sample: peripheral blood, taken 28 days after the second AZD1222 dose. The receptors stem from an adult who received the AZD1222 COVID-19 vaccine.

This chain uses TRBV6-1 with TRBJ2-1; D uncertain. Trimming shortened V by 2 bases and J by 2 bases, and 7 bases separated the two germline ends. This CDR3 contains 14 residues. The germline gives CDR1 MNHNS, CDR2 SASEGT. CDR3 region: CASSESGTYNEQFF. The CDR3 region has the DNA TGTGCCAGCAGTGAATCAGGAACCTACAATGAGCAGTTCTTC.

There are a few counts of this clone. The CDR3: CASSLQGTYNEQFF. Here the CDR3 DNA reads TGTGCCAGCAGTTTACAGGGCACCTACAATGAGCAGTTCTTC. The chain is built from TRBV6-2 or TRBV6-3 and TRBJ2-1; D might be TRBD1 (6 bases). CDR1 MNHEY and CDR2 SVGEGT come from the germline V gene. The CDR3 is 14 amino acids. V gave up 4 bases and J gave up 2 bases, with 9 bases separating them.

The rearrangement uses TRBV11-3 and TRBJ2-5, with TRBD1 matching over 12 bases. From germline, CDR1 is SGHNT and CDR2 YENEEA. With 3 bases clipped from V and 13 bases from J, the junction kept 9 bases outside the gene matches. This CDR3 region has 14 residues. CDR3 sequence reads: CASSLGTGGDGPYF. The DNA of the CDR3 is TGTGCCAGCAGCTTGGGGACAGGGGGCGACGGTCCGTACTTC.

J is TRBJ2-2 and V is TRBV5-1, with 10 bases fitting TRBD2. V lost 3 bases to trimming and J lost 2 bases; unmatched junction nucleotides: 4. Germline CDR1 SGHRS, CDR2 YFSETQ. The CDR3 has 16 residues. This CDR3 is CASSYLAGANTGELFF. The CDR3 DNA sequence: TGCGCCAGCAGCTACCTAGCGGGGGCCAACACCGGGGAGCTGTTTTTT.

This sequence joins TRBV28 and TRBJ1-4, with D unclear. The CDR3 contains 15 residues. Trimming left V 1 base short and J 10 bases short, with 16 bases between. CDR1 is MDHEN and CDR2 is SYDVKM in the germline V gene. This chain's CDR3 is CASSLSLGNDAKLFF. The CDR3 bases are TGTGCCAGCAGTTTATCTCTGGGAAATGATGCAAAACTGTTTTTT.

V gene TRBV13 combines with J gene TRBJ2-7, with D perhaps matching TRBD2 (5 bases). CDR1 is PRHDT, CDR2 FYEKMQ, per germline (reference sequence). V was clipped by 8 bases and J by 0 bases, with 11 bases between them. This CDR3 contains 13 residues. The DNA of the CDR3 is TGTGCCAGCCGGGATCCTTCCTCCTACGAGCAGTACTTC. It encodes CASRDPSSYEQYF. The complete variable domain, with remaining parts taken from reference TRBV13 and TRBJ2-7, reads AAGVIQSPRHLIKEKRETATLKCYPIPRHDTVYWYQQGPGQDPQFLISFYEKMQSDKGSIPDRFSAQQFSDYHSELNMSSLELGDSALYFCASRDPSSYEQYFGPGTRLTVT.

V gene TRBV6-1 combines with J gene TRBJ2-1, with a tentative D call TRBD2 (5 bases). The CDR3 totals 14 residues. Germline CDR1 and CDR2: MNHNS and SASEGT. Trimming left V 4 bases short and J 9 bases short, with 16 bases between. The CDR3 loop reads CASSGLGLLAEQFF. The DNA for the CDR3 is TGTGCCAGCAGTGGCCTAGGACTTCTGGCTGAGCAGTTCTTC.

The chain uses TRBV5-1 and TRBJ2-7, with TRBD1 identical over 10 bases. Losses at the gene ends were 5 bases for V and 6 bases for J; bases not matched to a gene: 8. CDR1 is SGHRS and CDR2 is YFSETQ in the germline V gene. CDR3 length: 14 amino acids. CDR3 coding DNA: TGCGCCAGCAGGGGCGGACAGGGGGTCCTCGAGCAGTACTTC. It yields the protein CASRGGQGVLEQYF.

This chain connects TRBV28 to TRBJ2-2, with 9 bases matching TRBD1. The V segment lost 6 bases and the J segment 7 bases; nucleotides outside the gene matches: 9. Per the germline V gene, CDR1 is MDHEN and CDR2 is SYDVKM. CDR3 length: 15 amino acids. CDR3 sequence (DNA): TGTGCCAGCAGCTCCGGGACAGGGTACTACGGGGAGCTGTTTTTT. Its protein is CASSSGTGYYGELFF. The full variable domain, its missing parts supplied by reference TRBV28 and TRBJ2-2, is DVKVTQSSRYLVKRTGEKVFLECVQDMDHENMFWYRQDPGLGLRLIYFSYDVKMKEKGDIPEGYSVSREKKERFSLILESASTNQTSMYLCASSSGTGYYGELFFGEGSRLTVL.

CDR3: CASSRDGGSGANVLTF. The CDR3 DNA reads TGTGCCAGCAGCCGAGATGGGGGTTCGGGGGCCAACGTCCTGACTTTC. The chain uses TRBV7-8 and TRBJ2-6; possibly TRBD1 or TRBD2 for D (5 bases each). The CDR3 totals 16 residues. In germline, CDR1 is SGHVS, CDR2 FQNEAQ. The V end was cut by 5 bases, the J end by 4 bases, with 15 bases between.

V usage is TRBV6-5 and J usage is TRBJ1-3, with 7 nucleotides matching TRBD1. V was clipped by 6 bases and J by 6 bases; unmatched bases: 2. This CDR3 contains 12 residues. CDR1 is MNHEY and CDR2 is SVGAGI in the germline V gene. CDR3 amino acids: CASRTGVNTIYF. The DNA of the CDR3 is TGTGCCAGCAGAACAGGGGTAAACACCATATATTTT.

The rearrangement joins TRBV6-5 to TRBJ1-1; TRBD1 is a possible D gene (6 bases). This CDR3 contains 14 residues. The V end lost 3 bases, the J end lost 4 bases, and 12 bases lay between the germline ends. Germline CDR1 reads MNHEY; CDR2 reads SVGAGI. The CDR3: CASSYHEGGTEAFF. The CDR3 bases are TGTGCCAGCAGTTATCACGAGGGGGGCACTGAAGCTTTCTTT.

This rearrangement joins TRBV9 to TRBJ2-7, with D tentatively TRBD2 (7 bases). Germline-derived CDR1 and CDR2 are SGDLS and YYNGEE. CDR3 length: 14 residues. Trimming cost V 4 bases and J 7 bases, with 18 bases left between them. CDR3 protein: CASSSRGGGREQYF. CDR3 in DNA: TGTGCCAGCAGCTCCAGAGGGGGGGGGCGAGAGCAGTACTTC.

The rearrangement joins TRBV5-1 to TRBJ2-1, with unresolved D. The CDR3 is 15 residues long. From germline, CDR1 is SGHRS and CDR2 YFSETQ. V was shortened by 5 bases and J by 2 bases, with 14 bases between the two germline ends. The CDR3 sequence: CASSIGPTTYNEQFF. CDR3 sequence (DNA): TGCGCCAGCAGTATAGGGCCCACAACCTACAATGAGCAGTTCTTC. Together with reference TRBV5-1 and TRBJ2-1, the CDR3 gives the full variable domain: KAGVTQTPRYLIKTRGQQVTLSCSPISGHRSVSWYQQTPGQGLQFLFEYFSETQRNKGNFPGRFSGRQFSNSRSEMNVSTLELGDSALYLCASSIGPTTYNEQFFGPGTRLTVL.

The CDR3 protein is CASTEQINTEAFF. The CDR3 DNA is TGTGCCAGCACCGAACAGATTAACACTGAAGCTTTCTTT. This sequence joins TRBV7-9 and TRBJ1-1; D is unclear. The CDR3 runs 13 residues. Per germline, CDR1 SEHNR and CDR2 FQNEAQ (reference sequence). Trimming took 7 bases from V and 2 from J, leaving 11 bases between them.

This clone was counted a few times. The CDR3 DNA sequence: TGTGCCACCAGACTCTCTAGGCGCCCACGCACCTACGAGCAGTACTTC. This encodes CATRLSRRPRTYEQYF. The chain uses TRBV6-4 and TRBJ2-7; D is uncertain. Germline CDR1 reads MRHNA; CDR2 reads SNTAGT. This CDR3 has 16 amino acids. With 10 bases removed from V and 2 bases from J, the gap between germline ends came to 24 bases.

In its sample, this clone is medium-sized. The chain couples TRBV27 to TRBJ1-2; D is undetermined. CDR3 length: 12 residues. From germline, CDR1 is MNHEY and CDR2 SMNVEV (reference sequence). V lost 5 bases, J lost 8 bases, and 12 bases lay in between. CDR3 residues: CASSPDGKGYTF. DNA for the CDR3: TGTGCCAGCAGTCCTGACGGGAAGGGCTACACCTTC.

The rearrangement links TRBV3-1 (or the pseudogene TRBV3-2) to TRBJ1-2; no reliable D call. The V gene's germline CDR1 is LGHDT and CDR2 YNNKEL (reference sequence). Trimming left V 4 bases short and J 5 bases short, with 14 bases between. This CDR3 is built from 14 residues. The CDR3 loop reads CASSRLTDFYGYTF. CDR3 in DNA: TGTGCCAGCAGCCGACTTACGGATTTTTATGGCTACACCTTC.

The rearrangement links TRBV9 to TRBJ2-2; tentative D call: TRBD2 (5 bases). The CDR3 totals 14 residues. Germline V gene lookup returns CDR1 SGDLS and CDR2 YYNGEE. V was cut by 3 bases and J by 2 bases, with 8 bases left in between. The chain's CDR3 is CASSDGVNTGELFF. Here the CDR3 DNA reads TGTGCCAGCAGCGACGGGGTTAACACCGGGGAGCTGTTTTTT.

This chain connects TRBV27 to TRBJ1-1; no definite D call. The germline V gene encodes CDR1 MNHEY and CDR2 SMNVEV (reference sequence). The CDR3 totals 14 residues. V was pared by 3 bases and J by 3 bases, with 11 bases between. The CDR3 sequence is CASSFYGADTEAFF. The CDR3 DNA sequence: TGTGCCAGCAGTTTTTACGGTGCAGACACTGAAGCTTTCTTT.

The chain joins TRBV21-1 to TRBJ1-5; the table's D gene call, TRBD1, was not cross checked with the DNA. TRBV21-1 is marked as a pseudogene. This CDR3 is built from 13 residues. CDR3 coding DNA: TGTGCCAGGGTGGACAGGGGCAATCAGCCCCAGCATTTT. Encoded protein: CARVDRGNQPQHF.

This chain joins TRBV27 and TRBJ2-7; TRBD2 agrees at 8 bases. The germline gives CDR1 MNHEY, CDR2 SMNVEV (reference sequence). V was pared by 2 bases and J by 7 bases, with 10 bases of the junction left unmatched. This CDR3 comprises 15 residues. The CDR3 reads CASSLVEGGGREQYF. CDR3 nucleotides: TGTGCCAGCAGTTTAGTGGAGGGCGGCGGGAGGGAGCAGTACTTC.

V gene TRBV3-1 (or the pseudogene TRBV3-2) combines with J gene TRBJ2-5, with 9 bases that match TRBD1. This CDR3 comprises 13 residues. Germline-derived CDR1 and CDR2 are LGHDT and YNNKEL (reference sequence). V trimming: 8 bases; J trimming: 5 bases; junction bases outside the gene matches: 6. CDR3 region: CASGDRDWETQYF. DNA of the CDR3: TGTGCCAGCGGGGACAGGGACTGGGAGACCCAGTACTTC.

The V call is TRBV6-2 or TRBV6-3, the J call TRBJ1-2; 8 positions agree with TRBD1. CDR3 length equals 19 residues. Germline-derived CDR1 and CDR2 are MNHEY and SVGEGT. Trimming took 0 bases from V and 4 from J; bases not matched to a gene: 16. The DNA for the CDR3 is TGTGCCAGCAGTTACTCACCGGGACAGGCCAACCGAATTTCCTATGGCTACACCTTC. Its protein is CASSYSPGQANRISYGYTF.

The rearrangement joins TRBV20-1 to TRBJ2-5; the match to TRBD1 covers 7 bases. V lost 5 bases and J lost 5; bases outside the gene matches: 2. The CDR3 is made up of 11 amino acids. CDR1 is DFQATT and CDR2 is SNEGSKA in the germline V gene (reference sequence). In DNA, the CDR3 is TGCAGTGCTGACAGGGTGGAGACCCAGTACTTC. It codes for CSADRVETQYF.